The rows below give T cell receptor beta chains drawn from one sample of a study of a mutant IDH1 vaccine in newly diagnosed glioma. The table came from immunoSEQ multiplex PCR; TCRdb's copy has only in-frame clones and leaves some out. The sample lists tens of thousands of clones; 75% to 85% were seen once. No antigen has been identified for these receptors. Material: PBMCs, obtained from a glioma patient whose treatment included an IDH1 peptide vaccine. All receptors derive from a man in his forties with glioma. CDR3s include the opening cysteine and the closing phenylalanine or tryptophan.

length: 15; J: TRBJ1-4; V: TRBV30; CDR3: CAWRSSGQGNEKLFF
length: 17; J: TRBJ2-3; V: TRBV4-3; CDR3: CASSQGARGPSTDTQYF
length: 16; J: TRBJ2-7; V: TRBV2; CDR3: CASGVSGSMESYEQYF
length: 13; J: TRBJ1-2; V: TRBV7-2; CDR3: CASSLFVLYGYTF
length: 14; J: TRBJ1-1; V: TRBV7-9; CDR3: CASSLARGGTEAFF
length: 18; J: TRBJ2-4; V: TRBV6-1; CDR3: CASSEAVGRELAKNIQYF
length: 16; J: TRBJ2-6; V: TRBV18; CDR3: CASSPGQSSGANVLTF
length: 14; J: TRBJ2-3; V: TRBV10-2; CDR3: CASSRDTYTDTQYF
length: 13; J: TRBJ2-5; V: TRBV7-2; CDR3: CASSSGQAGGQYF
length: 15; J: TRBJ2-2; V: TRBV30; CDR3: CAWSGLGTNTGELFF
length: 16; J: TRBJ2-3; V: TRBV5-6; CDR3: CASSLAVQPSTDTQYF
length: 17; J: TRBJ2-1; V: TRBV4-2; CDR3: CASSLQDGTPNNNEQFF
length: 14; J: TRBJ2-7; V: TRBV28; CDR3: CASGLGTVPYEQYF
length: 12; J: TRBJ1-1; V: TRBV30; CDR3: CAWSPSLTEAFF
length: 14; J: TRBJ1-5; V: TRBV5-6; CDR3: CASSWGISNQPQHF
length: 13; J: TRBJ1-1; V: TRBV30; CDR3: CAWKGSPDTEAFF
length: 17; J: TRBJ2-1; V: TRBV21-1; CDR3: CASSKKGLADLYNEQFF
length: 13; J: TRBJ2-7; V: TRBV27; CDR3: CASSPGQFYEQYF
length: 13; J: TRBJ2-3; V: TRBV29-1; CDR3: CSLDGDDPDTQYF
length: 11; J: TRBJ1-1; V: TRBV20-1; CDR3: CSARGHTEAFF
length: 14; J: TRBJ2-5; V: TRBV30; CDR3: CAWRTSGNWETQYF
length: 15; J: TRBJ2-7; V: TRBV7-8; CDR3: CASSLGTTNHYEQYF
length: 13; J: TRBJ1-1; V: TRBV13; CDR3: CASSLSANTEAFF
length: 14; J: TRBJ1-1; V: TRBV7-9; CDR3: CASTPGGRGSEAFF
length: 16; J: TRBJ2-1; V: TRBV9; CDR3: CASSVGGRLSYNEQFF
length: 13; J: TRBJ1-1; V: TRBV30; CDR3: CAWSGTGNTEAFF